This TCR beta chain was captured by sequencing in a study of cytomegalovirus exposure and HLA in healthy donors. TCRdb keeps only in-frame clones here, not all; method: immunoSEQ multiplex PCR. The table has some 330,000 clones, just over 85% seen once. V shed 2 bases, J shed 5 bases, and the junction held 14 bases outside the gene matches. Germline V CDR1 and CDR2: SQVTM, ANQGSEA. The CDR3 covers 17 residues. Sequenced sample: PBMCs. The rearrangement links TRBV29-1 to TRBJ1-4, with 7 bases fitting TRBD1. The clonotype was recovered from a woman under 30 in good health and CMV-seronegative. CDR3 coding DNA: TGCAGCGTTGAATTGGGGACAGCGGGAGAAGGAAATGAAAAACTGTTTTTT. Residues: CSVELGTAGEGNEKLFF.